Listed here are 10 T cell receptor beta chains from one sample, sequenced in a study of T cells after somatic rescue of genetic block (dated by TCRdb to about 2020). Library method: the immunoSEQ multiplex PCR assay. Held by TCRdb, this immuneACCESS table contains in-frame sequences only and omits some clones. Under half of the omission traces to an unresolved V gene where checked; the cause of the rest is unknown. In this sample the table shows 70,000 to 85,000 clones, roughly 90% of which occur a single time. The top ten clones comprise approximately 2.7% of the sample. Material: peripheral blood mononuclear cells (PBMCs). All receptors come from a young man.

V gene TRBV11-2 combines with J gene TRBJ1-1, with D perhaps matching TRBD1 (5 bases). With 7 bases removed from V and 4 bases from J, the gap between germline ends came to 19 bases. The germline gives CDR1 SGHAT, CDR2 FQNNGV. The CDR3 consists of 15 residues. This chain's CDR3 is CASTPGQGWPTEAFF. DNA of the CDR3: TGTGCCAGCACCCCCGGCCAGGGTTGGCCCACTGAAGCTTTCTTT.

This chain uses TRBV5-1 with TRBJ2-2; 7 nucleotides align to TRBD1. V shed 0 bases and J 5 bases; nucleotides not matched to a gene: 4. The CDR3 is 15 residues long. The germline V gene has CDR1 SGHRS and CDR2 YFSETQ. The CDR3 is CASSLGDSQTGELFF. As DNA, the CDR3 is TGCGCCAGCAGCTTGGGGGACAGTCAAACCGGGGAGCTGTTTTTT. Variable domain in full (rest from reference TRBV5-1 and TRBJ2-2): KAGVTQTPRYLIKTRGQQVTLSCSPISGHRSVSWYQQTPGQGLQFLFEYFSETQRNKGNFPGRFSGRQFSNSRSEMNVSTLELGDSALYLCASSLGDSQTGELFFGEGSRLTVL.

This chain uses TRBV29-1 with TRBJ2-2; possibly TRBD1 for D (5 bases). CDR1 and CDR2 from the germline V gene are SQVTM and ANQGSEA. This CDR3 has 15 residues. Trimming removed 0 bases at V and 4 bases at J, with 12 bases between. In DNA, the CDR3 is TGCAGCGTTGAAGATCTCAGGGTTGTCACCGGGGAGCTGTTTTTT. Protein product: CSVEDLRVVTGELFF.

The chain couples TRBV11-2 to TRBJ2-7; 7 bases map to TRBD1. Trimming at V came to 6 bases and at J to 3 bases, leaving 8 bases not matched to a gene. Germline V gene data show CDR1 as SGHAT and CDR2 as FQNNGV. The CDR3 covers 14 residues. The CDR3 DNA reads as TGTGCCAGCAGAGCCCTACAGGGGCGCTACGAGCAGTACTTC. Translating it yields CASRALQGRYEQYF.

The V call is TRBV30, the J call TRBJ1-6; D remains unclear. Germline V lookup: CDR1 GTSNPN, CDR2 SVGIG (reference sequence). CDR3 length: 12 amino acids. Trimming removed 6 bases at V and 10 bases at J, with 13 bases between. As DNA, the CDR3 is TGTGCCTGCCAAGGGCGGAAATCACCCCTCCACTTT. Translating it yields CACQGRKSPLHF.

The chain carries TRBV19 and TRBJ2-7, with D possibly being TRBD1 (6 bases). Germline V gives CDR1 LNHDA, CDR2 SQIVND (reference sequence). The V and J ends lost 4 bases and 1 base respectively, with 14 bases between them. This CDR3 is built from 15 residues. CDR3 nucleotide sequence: TGTGCCAGTAGTACGAACCTTGGGACATCCTACGAGCAGTACTTC. It yields the protein CASSTNLGTSYEQYF.

The V call is TRBV30, the J call TRBJ1-1; D remains ambiguous. The CDR3 covers 11 residues. Germline V gene sequence: CDR1 GTSNPN, CDR2 SVGIG (reference sequence). The V gene lost 4 bases and the J gene lost 11 bases, with 14 bases spanning the gap. The CDR3: CAWTPGVDAFF. The CDR3 DNA reads TGTGCCTGGACGCCCGGGGTAGACGCTTTCTTT.

The chain couples TRBV27 to TRBJ2-3; D is unresolved. Trimming cost V 2 bases and J 0 bases, with 12 bases left between them. Germline V lookup: CDR1 MNHEY, CDR2 SMNVEV (reference sequence). The length of the CDR3 is 16 residues. The CDR3 DNA reads as TGTGCCAGCAGTTTAAGGGCGTACGGTAGCACAGATACGCAGTATTTT. Encoded protein: CASSLRAYGSTDTQYF.

The genes are TRBV5-1 and TRBJ1-4, with unresolved D. There are 16 residues in the CDR3. Germline-derived CDR1 and CDR2 are SGHRS and YFSETQ. V was cut by 5 bases and J by 0 bases, with 14 bases left in between. The CDR3 is CASRLTASATNEKLFF. The CDR3 DNA follows: TGCGCCAGCAGACTTACCGCGAGCGCAACTAATGAAAAACTGTTTTTT.

This chain links TRBV5-7 with TRBJ1-4, with D possibly matching TRBD1 (6 bases). TRBV5-7 is given ORF status, its function remaining uncertain. V lost 2 bases to trimming and J lost 7 bases, with 12 bases between them. The CDR3 consists of 14 residues. The CDR3 reads CASSFGQGSEKLFF. CDR3 sequence (DNA): TGTGCCAGCAGCTTTGGGCAGGGGTCTGAAAAACTGTTTTTT.